This TCR beta chain was sequenced for a study of response to subunit inactivated influenza vaccine. Notes on the study in general: After each seasonal influenza vaccination, few new T cells are recruited, the authors suggested.

This clonotype was recorded at least ten times. Antigen specificity is unknown. The CDR3 consists of 15 residues. The ends were cut back, 2 bases at V and 4 bases at J, with 11 bases in the middle. The germline V gene encodes CDR1 MNHEY and CDR2 SMNVEV (reference sequence). TCRdb itself ran the RT-PCR reads through MiXCR, one entry per CDR3 protein. This sample yields hundreds of thousands of distinct CDR3 sequences, of which around 11% are seen a single time; 9.5% to 11% belongs to the top ten. These data also formed part of another study, on T cells expressing NK-cell markers. This second study says: UMIs accompanied the 5'RACE template switching by which TCR beta cDNA was made. Cells sorted as CD3+CD56+NKG2C+, CD3+CD56+NKG2C- and CD3+CD56-NKG2C+ T cells supplied the TCR beta repertoires. The authors sequenced eight donors, of whom seven were HCMV-seropositive and one was seronegative. Dominant NKG2C+ clonotypes were found to form about 1.0-8% of CD8+ T cells in over five donors.

This TCR was sampled from a man between 45 and 60 years old who received an inactivated influenza vaccine. Sample: PBMCs from blood, taken on the day of vaccination. The rearrangement uses TRBV27 and TRBJ2-2, with D perhaps matching TRBD2 (6 bases). In DNA form, the CDR3 reads TGTGCCAGCAGTTTACAGCGGGTGAGCACCGGGGAGCTGTTTTTT. Translated: CASSLQRVSTGELFF.